The 23 T cell receptor beta chains below come from one sample, sequenced in a study of T cell responses to AZD1222 COVID-19 vaccine. Using immunoSEQ multiplex PCR, the repertoire was profiled, and TCRdb retains in-frame clones only, with some absent. The data show 89,000 or so clones, with around nine tenths seen just once and around 10% held by the top ten. Specimen: peripheral blood, collected 28 days after the second AZD1222 dose. The source of these receptors is an adult who received the AZD1222 COVID-19 vaccine.

This chain connects TRBV12-3 or TRBV12-4 to TRBJ1-1; no definite D call. The CDR3 covers 13 residues. V lost 6 bases and J 7 bases, leaving 15 bases between the germline ends. Here the CDR3 reads CASRDPLAHEAFF. DNA of the CDR3: TGTGCCAGCAGGGACCCCCTGGCCCATGAAGCTTTCTTT.

The CDR3 sequence: CASSAGPSNQPQHF. The CDR3 nucleotides read TGTGCCAGCAGCGCCGGGCCTAGCAATCAGCCCCAGCATTTT. The chain links TRBV6-4 to TRBJ1-5; D is ambiguous. This CDR3 has 14 amino acids. Germline CDR1 is MRHNA and CDR2 is SNTAGT. V was cut by 6 bases and J by 0 bases, with 9 bases left in between.

V and J are TRBV19 and TRBJ1-6; no firm D call. The V gene lost 3 bases and the J gene lost 10 bases, with 7 bases spanning the gap. In germline, CDR1 is LNHDA, CDR2 SQIVND (reference sequence). The CDR3 spans 12 residues. CDR3 amino acids: CASSMVESPLHF. As DNA, the CDR3 is TGTGCCAGTAGTATGGTTGAATCACCCCTCCACTTT.

The gene calls are TRBV20-1 and TRBJ2-7; no reliable D call. Trimming removed 5 bases from V and 6 bases from J, with 11 bases in between. Germline V CDR1 and CDR2: DFQATT, SNEGSKA (reference sequence). The CDR3 extends over 11 amino acids. The CDR3: CSALPYSEQYF. CDR3 coding DNA: TGCAGTGCTCTCCCCTACAGCGAGCAGTACTTC.

V and J are TRBV4-1 and TRBJ1-1; D remains unclear. This CDR3 is built from 14 residues. V was shortened by 6 bases and J by 0 bases, with 11 bases between the two germline ends. The V gene's germline CDR1 is MGHRA and CDR2 YSYEKL. DNA of the CDR3: TGCGCCAGCAGTCTTGACACCGTGAACACTGAAGCTTTCTTT. Amino acids: CASSLDTVNTEAFF.

This clone was detected only once. This chain links TRBV14 with TRBJ2-5; D unclear. The ends were cut back, 5 bases at V and 5 bases at J, with 6 bases in the middle. Germline lookup yields CDR1 SGHDN and CDR2 FVKESK. There are 11 residues in the CDR3. The CDR3 here is CASSGRETQYF. DNA for the CDR3: TGTGCCAGCAGCGGACGTGAGACCCAGTACTTC.

The chain carries TRBV27 and TRBJ2-1, with D perhaps matching TRBD2 (7 bases). The CDR3 runs to 16 residues. In germline, CDR1 is MNHEY, CDR2 SMNVEV (reference sequence). The ends were cut back, 0 bases at V and 7 bases at J, with 16 bases in the middle. CDR3 sequence reads: CASSLSGGRVLNEQFF. CDR3 DNA: TGTGCCAGCAGTTTATCGGGGGGGCGGGTTCTGAATGAGCAGTTCTTC.

The chain carries TRBV18 and TRBJ1-5, with no clear D. The CDR3 has 14 residues. V was cut by 4 bases and J by 1 base, with 8 bases left in between. Germline V gene lookup returns CDR1 KGHSH and CDR2 LQKENI. The CDR3 region has the DNA TGTGCCAGCTCACGTGGGCAGAGCAATCAGCCCCAGCATTTT. This translates into CASSRGQSNQPQHF. Full variable domain (outside the CDR3, taken from reference TRBV18 and TRBJ1-5): NAGVMQNPRHLVRRRGQEARLRCSPMKGHSHVYWYRQLPEEGLKFMVYLQKENIIDESGMPKERFSAEFPKEGPSILRIQQVVRGDSAAYFCASSRGQSNQPQHFGDGTRLSIL.

This clone was counted once. V usage is TRBV5-1 and J usage is TRBJ1-2; TRBD1 agrees at 10 bases. V lost 4 bases, J lost 9 bases, and 9 bases stayed unmatched. The CDR3 length is 14 residues. CDR1 is SGHRS and CDR2 is YFSETQ in the germline V gene. The CDR3 sequence is CASSVDRGPGSYTF. The CDR3 nucleotides read TGCGCCAGCAGCGTCGACAGGGGGCCAGGCAGCTACACCTTC. Supplemented by reference TRBV5-1 and TRBJ1-2, the full variable domain reads KAGVTQTPRYLIKTRGQQVTLSCSPISGHRSVSWYQQTPGQGLQFLFEYFSETQRNKGNFPGRFSGRQFSNSRSEMNVSTLELGDSALYLCASSVDRGPGSYTFGSGTRLTVV.

V usage is TRBV3-1 (or the pseudogene TRBV3-2) and J usage is TRBJ2-3; the D is unclear. The CDR3 spans 12 residues. The V gene's germline CDR1 is LGHDT and CDR2 YNNKEL (reference sequence). Deletions cut 5 bases from V and 2 bases from J, with 5 bases between. The CDR3 region has the DNA TGTGCCAGCAGCGCCTACACAGATACGCAGTATTTT. Protein: CASSAYTDTQYF.

The J gene is TRBJ1-5, the V gene TRBV19, with TRBD1 identical over 10 bases. J gave up 7 bases and V 9 bases, and 12 bases lay outside the gene matches. The CDR3 has 15 amino acids. Germline lookup yields CDR1 LNHDA and CDR2 SQIVND (reference sequence). The DNA for the CDR3 is TGTGCCAGCACAAACCTAGACAGGGGGCGACAGCCCCAGCATTTT. Its protein product is CASTNLDRGRQPQHF.

V usage is TRBV5-6 and J usage is TRBJ2-7, with 10 bases identical to TRBD2. Unmatched junction bases numbered 7, after V lost 0 bases and J lost 7 bases. The germline V gene encodes CDR1 SGHDT and CDR2 YYEEEE. The CDR3 runs 15 residues. The CDR3 DNA is TGTGCCAGCAGCTTGGTGACTAGCGGGCCTGCTGAGCAGTACTTC. Translation gives CASSLVTSGPAEQYF.

The chain uses TRBV5-1 and TRBJ2-7; TRBD2 agrees at 10 bases. CDR1 SGHRS and CDR2 YFSETQ come from the germline V gene. This CDR3 region has 18 residues. J lost 6 bases, V lost 4 bases, and 19 bases had no gene match. The CDR3, as DNA: TGCGCCAGCAGCCGCACTGGGCTAGCGGGAGCCCTGGGGGCCGAGCAGTACTTC. Its protein is CASSRTGLAGALGAEQYF.

The rearrangement links TRBV5-1 to TRBJ2-5; either TRBD1 or TRBD2 may fit D (6 bases each). Germline CDR1 reads SGHRS; CDR2 reads YFSETQ. V gave up 3 bases and J gave up 0 bases, with 9 bases separating them. The CDR3 extends over 14 amino acids. This CDR3 is CASSWRGYQETQYF. As DNA, the CDR3 is TGCGCCAGCAGCTGGAGGGGGTACCAAGAGACCCAGTACTTC. Full variable domain (remainder filled in from reference TRBV5-1 and TRBJ2-5): KAGVTQTPRYLIKTRGQQVTLSCSPISGHRSVSWYQQTPGQGLQFLFEYFSETQRNKGNFPGRFSGRQFSNSRSEMNVSTLELGDSALYLCASSWRGYQETQYFGPGTRLLVL.

The chain couples TRBV29-1 to TRBJ2-2; perhaps TRBD2 as D (5 bases). Trimming took off 5 bases at V and 5 bases at J, with 18 bases between the two ends. Germline V gene lookup returns CDR1 SQVTM and CDR2 ANQGSEA. The CDR3 loop spans 15 amino acids. Here the CDR3 reads CSVSGTIERTGELFF. Here the CDR3 DNA reads TGCAGCGTTTCCGGCACGATCGAGCGGACCGGGGAGCTGTTTTTT.

The chain couples TRBV7-8 to TRBJ2-7; no clear D. Germline V lookup: CDR1 SGHVS, CDR2 FQNEAQ. The V end lost 5 bases, the J end lost 3 bases, and 8 bases lay between the germline ends. The CDR3 length is 12 residues. CDR3 sequence reads: CASSPRFYEQYF. The CDR3 nucleotides are TGTGCCAGCAGCCCCCGGTTCTACGAGCAGTACTTC.

The chain recombines TRBV2 with TRBJ1-1, with D uncertain. CDR3 length: 13 amino acids. CDR1 SNHLY and CDR2 FYNNEI come from the germline V gene. Trimming removed 6 bases at V and 4 bases at J, with 12 bases between. In DNA, the CDR3 is TGTGCCAGCAGCACCTCGCGGGGCACTGAAGCTTTCTTT. Encoded protein: CASSTSRGTEAFF.

The gene calls are TRBV30 and TRBJ1-1, with no clear D. The CDR3 has 13 residues. V gave up 4 bases and J gave up 3 bases, with 12 bases separating them. In germline, CDR1 is GTSNPN, CDR2 SVGIG (reference sequence). DNA of the CDR3: TGTGCCTGGACCACCGGCTCGGACACTGAAGCTTTCTTT. Amino acids: CAWTTGSDTEAFF.

The rearrangement links TRBV7-2 to TRBJ1-4, with TRBD1 matching over 11 bases. The length of the CDR3 is 15 residues. Germline V lookup: CDR1 SGHTA, CDR2 FQGNSA. Trimming removed 5 bases from V and 6 bases from J; junction bases left unmatched: 5. The CDR3 DNA is TGTGCCAGCAGCCCCCGGGACAGGGGGGATGAAAAACTGTTTTTT. The encoded protein is CASSPRDRGDEKLFF.

The chain has TRBV21-1 and TRBJ2-3. TRBV21-1 is a pseudogene locus. This CDR3 spans 13 amino acids. The CDR3 region is CASSNFHRNTQYF. In nucleotides, the CDR3 is TGTGCCAGCAGCAACTTCCATAGGAATACGCAGTATTTT.

The J gene is TRBJ1-5, the V gene TRBV27, with D uncertain. The germline V gene has CDR1 MNHEY and CDR2 SMNVEV (reference sequence). Deletions cut 0 bases from V and 7 bases from J, with 10 bases between. This CDR3 comprises 14 residues. The CDR3 DNA follows: TGTGCCAGCAGTTTATCGTCGGGAGGGCAGCCCCAGCATTTT. Its translation: CASSLSSGGQPQHF.

The chain recombines TRBV4-2 with TRBJ2-7; unclear D gene. V lost 0 bases and J 3 bases, leaving 6 bases between the germline ends. Looked up from germline, CDR1 is LGHNA and CDR2 is YNFKEQ. This CDR3 has 13 amino acids. The CDR3 bases are TGTGCCAGCAGCCAAGATCCTAACTACGAGCAGTACTTC. This translates into CASSQDPNYEQYF.

J is TRBJ1-1 and V is TRBV29-1; D remains ambiguous. V gave up 4 bases and J gave up 5 bases, with 11 bases separating them. The CDR3 sequence is 12 residues long. Per the germline V gene, CDR1 is SQVTM and CDR2 is ANQGSEA. The CDR3 region is CSVGPGGTEAFF. In nucleotides, the CDR3 is TGCAGCGTTGGGCCCGGCGGGACTGAAGCTTTCTTT.